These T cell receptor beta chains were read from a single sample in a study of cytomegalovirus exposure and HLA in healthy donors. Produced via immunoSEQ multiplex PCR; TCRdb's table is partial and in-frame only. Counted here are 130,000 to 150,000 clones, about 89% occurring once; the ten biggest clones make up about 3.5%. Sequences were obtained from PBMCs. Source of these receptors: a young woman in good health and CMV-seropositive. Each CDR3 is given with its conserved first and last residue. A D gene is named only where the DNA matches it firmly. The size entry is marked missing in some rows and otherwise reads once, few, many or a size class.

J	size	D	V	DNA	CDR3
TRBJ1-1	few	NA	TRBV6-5	TGTGCCAGCAGTTACTTAGGACAATACACTGAAGCTTTCTTT	CASSYLGQYTEAFF
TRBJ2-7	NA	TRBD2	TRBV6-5	TGTGCCAGCAGTTACCCGCGGGGGGAGCAGTACTTC	CASSYPRGEQYF
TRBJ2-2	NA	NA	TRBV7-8	TGTGCCAGCAGCCCCGGGACTCCAGGTGGCGGGGAGCTGTTTTTT	CASSPGTPGGGELFF
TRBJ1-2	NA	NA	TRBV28	TGTGCCAGCAGTCCCCCGGGAGAATATGGCTACACCTTC	CASSPPGEYGYTF
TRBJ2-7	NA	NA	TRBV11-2	TGTGCCAGCAGCTTAGGCGCATTACCCTACGAGCAGTACTTC	CASSLGALPYEQYF
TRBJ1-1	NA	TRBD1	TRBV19	TGTGCCAGTAGTATAGATAGCAGGGGGCGGATTGAAGCTTTCTTT	CASSIDSRGRIEAFF
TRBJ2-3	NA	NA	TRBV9	TGTGCCAGCAGCGCTCACCCGAGCGGTAGCACAGATACGCAGTATTTT	CASSAHPSGSTDTQYF
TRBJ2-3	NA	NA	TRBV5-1	TGCGCCAGCAGCTTGGCCCGTGTTCATACGCAGTATTTT	CASSLARVHTQYF
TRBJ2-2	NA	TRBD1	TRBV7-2	TGTGCCAGCAGCTTGGGAGGACAGGGGGCCACCGGGGAGCTGTTTTTT	CASSLGGQGATGELFF
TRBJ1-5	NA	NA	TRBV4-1	TGCGCCAGCAGCCAAGTTCCGGACTTTGATCAGCCCCAGCATTTT	CASSQVPDFDQPQHF
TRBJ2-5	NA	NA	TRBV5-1	TGCGCCAGCAGCTCGGCGGGACTGGGGGAGACCCAGTACTTC	CASSSAGLGETQYF
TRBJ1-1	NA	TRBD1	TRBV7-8	TGTGCCAGCAGCCCGAGACAGGGTAGGGTGAACACTGAAGCTTTCTTT	CASSPRQGRVNTEAFF
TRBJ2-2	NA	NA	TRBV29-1	TGCAGCGTTGGTCGAGCGGGTAGCACCGGGGAGCTGTTTTTT	CSVGRAGSTGELFF
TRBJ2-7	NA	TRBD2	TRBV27	TGTGCCAGCAGCGTCCCGGGACTAGCCGGCGAGCAGTACTTC	CASSVPGLAGEQYF
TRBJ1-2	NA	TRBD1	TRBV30	TGTGCCTGCCAAACTGACAGGGGTGGTGGCTACACCTTC	CACQTDRGGGYTF
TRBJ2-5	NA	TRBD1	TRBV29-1	TGCAGCGCCGGACAGGGGAGAGAGACCCAGTACTTC	CSAGQGRETQYF
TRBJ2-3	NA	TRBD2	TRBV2	TGTGCCAGCTCTCATTGGGCAGGGGAAACTAGCGGGAGGAGAAATACGCAGTATTTT	CASSHWAGETSGRRNTQYF
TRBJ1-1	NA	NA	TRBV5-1	TGCGCCAGCAGCTTGGGAGGGGGAGTAGACACTGAAGCTTTCTTT	CASSLGGGVDTEAFF
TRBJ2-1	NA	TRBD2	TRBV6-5	TGTGCCAGTAGCGGGAGCTCCTACAATGAGCAGTTCTTC	CASSGSSYNEQFF
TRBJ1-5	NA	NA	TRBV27	TGTGCCAGCAGTTTATACGGAGGAAGAAGCAATCAGCCCCAGCATTTT	CASSLYGGRSNQPQHF
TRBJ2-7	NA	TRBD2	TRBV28	TGTGCCAGCAGCTTGGGTGGACTAGCGGCCTCCTACGAGCAGTACTTC	CASSLGGLAASYEQYF
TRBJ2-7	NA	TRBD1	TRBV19	TGTGCCAGTAGTAGGCAGGGGGCGCAGGGCAGCGAGCAGTACTTC	CASSRQGAQGSEQYF
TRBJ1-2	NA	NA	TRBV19	TGTGCCAGTAGTTTTAACCCGACAGTTTACTATGGCTACACCTTC	CASSFNPTVYYGYTF
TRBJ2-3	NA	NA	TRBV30	TGTGCCTGGAGTGTCGGGTTAATGGGACATAAGGCAGATACGCAGTATTTT	CAWSVGLMGHKADTQYF
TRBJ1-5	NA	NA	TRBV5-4	TGTGCCAGCAGCCCCGGAGGGGGCAATCAGCCCCAGCATTTT	CASSPGGGNQPQHF
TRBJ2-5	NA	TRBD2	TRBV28	TGTGCCAGCAGTTTAGGATTACTAGCGGGAATAAAGACCCAGTACTTC	CASSLGLLAGIKTQYF
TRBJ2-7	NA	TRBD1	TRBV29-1	TGCAGCGTTGTTGAATTGGACAGGTCGCGCTCCTACGAGCAGTACTTC	CSVVELDRSRSYEQYF
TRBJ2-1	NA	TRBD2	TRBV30	TGTGCCTGGAACGGACTAGCGGGAGTCAGTGAGCAGTTCTTC	CAWNGLAGVSEQFF
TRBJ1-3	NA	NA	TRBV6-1	TGTGCCAGCGCGATTAGAAACACCATATATTTT	CASAIRNTIYF
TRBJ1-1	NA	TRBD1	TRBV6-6	TGTGCCAGCAGTCTCGAGGGACAGGAGACTGAAGCTTTCTTT	CASSLEGQETEAFF
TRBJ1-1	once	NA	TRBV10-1	TGCGCCAGCAGTGTGGGGGGGGGCGCTGAAGCTTTCTTT	CASSVGGGAEAFF
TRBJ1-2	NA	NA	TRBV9	TGTGCCAGCAGCGTATTGGGGGCGGGCGGCTACACCTTC	CASSVLGAGGYTF
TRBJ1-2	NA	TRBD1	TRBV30	TGTGCCTGGAGCCCCGAGGGGGCAGGGTGGTTGTATGGCTACACCTTC	CAWSPEGAGWLYGYTF
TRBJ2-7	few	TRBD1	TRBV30	TGTGCCTGGGGATCGGGACAGCATACCTACGAGCAGTACTTC	CAWGSGQHTYEQYF
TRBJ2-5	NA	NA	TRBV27	TGTGCCAGCAGTTCACAACCAAAACAGACCCAGTACTTC	CASSSQPKQTQYF
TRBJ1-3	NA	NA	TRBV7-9	TGTGCCAGCAACCCCGACAGGAACTCTGGAAACACCATATATTTT	CASNPDRNSGNTIYF
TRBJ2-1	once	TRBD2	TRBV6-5	TGTGCCAGCGGGACTTCTAGCGGGAGCCATGAGCAGTTCTTC	CASGTSSGSHEQFF
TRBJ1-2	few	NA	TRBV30	TGTGCCTGGAGGCGGCGGGCGCGTGGCTACACCTTC	CAWRRRARGYTF
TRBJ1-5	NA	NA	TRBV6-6	TGTGCCAGCACAAGTCGAGGGAATAGACAGCCCCAGCATTTT	CASTSRGNRQPQHF
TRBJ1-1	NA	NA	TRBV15	TGTGCCACCAGCAGAGTACGGGGTTACACTGAAGCTTTCTTT	CATSRVRGYTEAFF
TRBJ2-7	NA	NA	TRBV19	TGTGCCAGTAGTATAGATCGGGGACAAACCTACGAGCAGTACTTC	CASSIDRGQTYEQYF
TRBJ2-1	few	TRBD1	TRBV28	TGTGCCAGCCGGGACAGTTACAATGAGCAGTTCTTC	CASRDSYNEQFF
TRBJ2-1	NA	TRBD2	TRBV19	TGTGCCAGTAGTACTCCGGGACTATCAGCCACTGAGCAGTTCTTC	CASSTPGLSATEQFF
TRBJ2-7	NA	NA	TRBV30	TGTGCCTGGAGCCCATTCCCTAACGAGCAGTACTTC	CAWSPFPNEQYF
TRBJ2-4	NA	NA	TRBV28	TGTGCCACAGTACCCGACATCACCAAAAACATTCAGTACTTC	CATVPDITKNIQYF
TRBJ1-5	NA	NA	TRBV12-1	TGTGCCAGCAGCTTGGGGACAGGGGACCAGCCCCAGCATTTT	CASSLGTGDQPQHF